This T cell receptor (beta chain) was sequenced in a study of T cells in Graves' hyperthyroidism and ophthalmopathy. The study's findings and limits: Ophthalmopathy got predicted by the model a median around 6.6 months before its onset.

It was RNA transcripts that yielded the amplified TCR beta CDR3 regions. In the first-round RT-PCR of the TCR CDR3, the HTBI primer set was used. TCRdb processed the multiplex PCR reads anew with MiXCR; each CDR3 protein has one entry. The sample consists of some 490,000 distinct CDR3 sequences, roughly 16% of them appearing once. As to this clonotype: Its antigen is still unknown.

This CDR3 spans 15 amino acids. Germline V gives CDR1 MNHEY, CDR2 SVGEGT. V shed 4 bases and J shed 0 bases, with 10 bases lying between them. This TCR was recovered from a woman aged 25-40 years with Graves' ophthalmopathy. Sequenced: blood. The chain recombines TRBV6-2 or TRBV6-3 with TRBJ1-3, with D maybe TRBD1 (5 bases). CDR3 sequence (DNA): TGTGCCAGCAGTTCGACAGAAGCCTCTGGAAACACCATATATTTT. Encoded protein: CASSSTEASGNTIYF.